The 19 T cell receptor beta chains given below trace back to one sample, sequenced in a study of shared clonotypes between healthy human individuals. Profiled with immunoSEQ multiplex PCR; TCRdb holds only in-frame clones, not every one. The table lists millions of clones, approximately 94% of them singletons. Sequenced material: naive CD4+ T cells sorted from blood. Documented subset: CD45RA+ positively selected. The origin of the receptors is a man aged 18 to 35 in good health.

The V and J genes are TRBV5-1 and TRBJ1-4, with D unresolved. The CDR3 totals 15 residues. Per germline, CDR1 SGHRS and CDR2 YFSETQ. V shed 0 bases and J shed 5 bases, with 11 bases lying between them. CDR3: CASSLGETSNEKLFF. CDR3 sequence (DNA): TGCGCCAGCAGCTTGGGAGAAACCTCGAATGAAAAACTGTTTTTT. The complete variable domain, with remaining parts taken from reference TRBV5-1 and TRBJ1-4, reads KAGVTQTPRYLIKTRGQQVTLSCSPISGHRSVSWYQQTPGQGLQFLFEYFSETQRNKGNFPGRFSGRQFSNSRSEMNVSTLELGDSALYLCASSLGETSNEKLFFGSGTQLSVL.

This clone was picked up a small number of times. This chain uses TRBV10-3 with TRBJ1-5; 10 positions agree with TRBD1. The ends lost 5 bases at V and 5 bases at J; junction bases unmatched: 3. The CDR3 sequence is 14 residues long. CDR1 is ENHRY and CDR2 is SYGVKD in the germline V gene. The CDR3, as DNA: TGTGCCATCAGTTCCGGGACAGGGGATCAGCCCCAGCATTTT. Protein: CAISSGTGDQPQHF.

With regard to this clone: Other DNA sequences of this sample code for an identical CDR3. Here the CDR3 reads CASSEARGYGYTF. For the CDR3, the DNA is TGTGCCAGCAGTGAAGCACGGGGTTACGGCTACACCTTC. The gene calls are TRBV6-1 and TRBJ1-2; D is ambiguous. Trimming left V 0 bases short and J 8 bases short, with 10 bases between. The CDR3 loop spans 13 amino acids. Germline V gives CDR1 MNHNS, CDR2 SASEGT.

V is TRBV19 and J is TRBJ1-5; the D is unclear. This CDR3 is built from 20 residues. The V gene lost 3 bases and the J gene lost 0 bases, with 24 bases spanning the gap. Germline-derived CDR1 and CDR2 are LNHDA and SQIVND (reference sequence). Here the CDR3 reads CASSIARAAPRMDSNQPQHF. The CDR3 DNA sequence: TGTGCCAGTAGTATTGCACGCGCCGCCCCAAGAATGGATAGCAATCAGCCCCAGCATTTT.

The chain employs TRBV5-4 and TRBJ2-3; D ambiguous. With 0 bases removed from V and 2 bases from J, the gap between germline ends came to 10 bases. Germline V gene sequence: CDR1 SGHNT, CDR2 YYREEE (reference sequence). The CDR3 consists of 15 residues. The CDR3 reads CASSLASAPTDTQYF. The CDR3 nucleotides read TGTGCCAGCAGCTTGGCGTCAGCCCCCACAGATACGCAGTATTTT.

This clone was picked up one time. The chain couples TRBV5-1 to TRBJ1-1; no definite D call. The CDR3 runs 13 residues. Per germline, CDR1 SGHRS and CDR2 YFSETQ. Trimming took off 5 bases at V and 3 bases at J, with 11 bases between the two ends. This CDR3 reads CASSTARDTEAFF. The CDR3 DNA reads as TGCGCCAGCAGTACTGCCCGGGACACTGAAGCTTTCTTT.

This clone was recorded a few times. V gene TRBV4-1 combines with J gene TRBJ2-2, with D possibly being TRBD1 (5 bases). V was pared by 6 bases and J by 2 bases, with 13 bases between. The V gene's germline CDR1 is MGHRA and CDR2 YSYEKL. CDR3 length equals 15 residues. CDR3 sequence: CASRFNTGNTGELFF. DNA for the CDR3: TGCGCCAGCAGGTTCAATACAGGAAACACCGGGGAGCTGTTTTTT.

The chain has TRBV4-1 and TRBJ2-4, with unresolved D. The CDR3 is made up of 15 amino acids. Looked up from germline, CDR1 is MGHRA and CDR2 is YSYEKL. V was clipped by 2 bases and J by 0 bases, with 8 bases between them. The CDR3 reads CASSQRVGAKNIQYF. CDR3 nucleotide sequence: TGCGCCAGCAGCCAAAGGGTGGGAGCCAAAAACATTCAGTACTTC.

V gene TRBV9 combines with J gene TRBJ2-1; 12 bases map to TRBD2. Germline V CDR1 and CDR2: SGDLS, YYNGEE. Trimming took 0 bases from V and 0 from J; bases not matched to a gene: 4. The CDR3 sequence is 18 residues long. The CDR3 region has the DNA TGTGCCAGCAGCGTAGGCCTAGCGGGGGGGTACTCCTACAATGAGCAGTTCTTC. Residues: CASSVGLAGGYSYNEQFF.

This chain uses TRBV6-4 with TRBJ2-2; no clear D gene. Trimming shortened V by 6 bases and J by 4 bases, and 12 bases separated the two germline ends. Germline V gene sequence: CDR1 MRHNA, CDR2 SNTAGT. The length of the CDR3 is 14 residues. The DNA of the CDR3 is TGTGCCAGCAGGACCCGGGCCGGCACCGGGGAGCTGTTTTTT. Its translation is CASRTRAGTGELFF.

About this clone itself: The same CDR3 also results from other DNA sequences found in this sample. J is TRBJ1-5 and V is TRBV15, with a weak D call TRBD1 (5 bases). The ends were cut back, 0 bases at V and 6 bases at J, with 9 bases in the middle. Per the germline V gene, CDR1 is LNHNV and CDR2 is YYDKDF (reference sequence). CDR3 length: 14 amino acids. In nucleotides, the CDR3 is TGTGCCACCAGCAGAGATCCCGGGGGTCAGCCCCAGCATTTT. This codes for CATSRDPGGQPQHF.

The genes are TRBV6-5 and TRBJ2-1, with D possibly TRBD1 on 5 matching bases. Germline V CDR1 and CDR2: MNHEY, SVGAGI. CDR3 length: 15 residues. With 2 bases removed from V and 8 bases from J, the gap between germline ends came to 16 bases. CDR3 sequence reads: CASSYGKGRGYEQFF. The DNA for the CDR3 is TGTGCCAGCAGTTACGGTAAAGGAAGGGGCTATGAGCAGTTCTTC.

The chain has TRBV18 and TRBJ1-1; D remains unclear. Between the trimmed V and J ends, which lost 3 bases and 1 base, there was a span of 12 bases. Germline V lookup: CDR1 KGHSH, CDR2 LQKENI. This CDR3 has 15 amino acids. In nucleotides, the CDR3 is TGTGCCAGCTCACCCCAATTGGGGAGGAACACTGAAGCTTTCTTT. Residues: CASSPQLGRNTEAFF.

This clone occurred a few times. The J gene is TRBJ1-1, the V gene TRBV30; D possibly corresponds to TRBD1 (5 bases). Germline V lookup: CDR1 GTSNPN, CDR2 SVGIG (reference sequence). The CDR3 runs 13 residues. V lost 3 bases, J lost 2 bases, and 10 bases lay in between. The CDR3 nucleotides read TGTGCCTGGAGATCTACAGGAAACACTGAAGCTTTCTTT. As protein: CAWRSTGNTEAFF.

Comment on this clone: This sample also contains other DNA sequences that code for the same CDR3. V usage is TRBV10-1 and J usage is TRBJ2-2; TRBD1 is a possible D gene (5 bases). Trimming stripped 0 bases from V and 1 base from J, with 6 bases between. The CDR3 sequence is 15 residues long. CDR1 and CDR2 (germline): WNHNN, SYGVQD (reference sequence). CDR3 residues: CASSESTGNTGELFF. In DNA form, the CDR3 reads TGCGCCAGCAGTGAGTCAACAGGGAACACCGGGGAGCTGTTTTTT.

The gene calls are TRBV7-2 and TRBJ1-4; unclear D gene. CDR1 is SGHTA and CDR2 is FQGNSA in the germline V gene. The CDR3 extends over 15 amino acids. Trimming pared 1 base from V and 4 bases from J, leaving 10 bases between. CDR3 coding DNA: TGTGCCAGCAGCTTAGGGTCCGGATTTAATGAAAAACTGTTTTTT. It encodes CASSLGSGFNEKLFF.

V and J are TRBV2 and TRBJ2-7; the D gene is possibly TRBD1 (6 bases). The CDR3 totals 13 residues. CDR1 and CDR2 (germline): SNHLY, FYNNEI. Trimming stripped 7 bases from V and 2 bases from J, with 12 bases between. This CDR3 reads CASTRDITYEQYF. CDR3 bases: TGTGCCAGCACACGGGACATCACCTACGAGCAGTACTTC.

This chain uses TRBV7-8 with TRBJ2-1, with 7 bases lining up with TRBD2. The germline gives CDR1 SGHVS, CDR2 FQNEAQ. This CDR3 contains 14 residues. Trimming removed 4 bases from V and 5 bases from J; junction bases left unmatched: 5. The CDR3 DNA sequence: TGTGCCAGCAGCTCCGCGGGAGTTCACAATGAGCAGTTCTTC. This codes for CASSSAGVHNEQFF.

In its sample, this clone was seen once. V gene TRBV18 combines with J gene TRBJ2-7; 10 nucleotides agree with TRBD1. Trimming cost V 7 bases and J 5 bases; bases outside gene matches: 8. CDR1 is KGHSH, CDR2 LQKENI, per germline. This CDR3 has 14 amino acids. Here the CDR3 reads CASFLGQGSDEQYF. The CDR3 DNA reads as TGTGCCAGCTTCTTGGGACAGGGGTCAGACGAGCAGTACTTC. Full variable domain (outside the CDR3, taken from reference TRBV18 and TRBJ2-7): NAGVMQNPRHLVRRRGQEARLRCSPMKGHSHVYWYRQLPEEGLKFMVYLQKENIIDESGMPKERFSAEFPKEGPSILRIQQVVRGDSAAYFCASFLGQGSDEQYFGPGTRLTVT.